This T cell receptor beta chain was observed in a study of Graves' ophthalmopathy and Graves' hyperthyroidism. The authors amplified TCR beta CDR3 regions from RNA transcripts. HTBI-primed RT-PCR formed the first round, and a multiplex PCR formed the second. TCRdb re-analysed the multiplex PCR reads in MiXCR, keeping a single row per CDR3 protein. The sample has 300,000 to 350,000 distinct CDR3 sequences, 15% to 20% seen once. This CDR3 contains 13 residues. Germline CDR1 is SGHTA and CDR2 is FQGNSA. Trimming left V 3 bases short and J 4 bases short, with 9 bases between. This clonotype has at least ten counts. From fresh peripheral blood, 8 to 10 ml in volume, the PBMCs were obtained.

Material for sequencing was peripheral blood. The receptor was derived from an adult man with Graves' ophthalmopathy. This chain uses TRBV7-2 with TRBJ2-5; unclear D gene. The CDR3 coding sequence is TGTGCCAGCAGCTTGGGATCTGGAGAGACCCAGTACTTC. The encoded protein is CASSLGSGETQYF.